One and the same sample provided the 22 T cell receptor beta chains below, sequenced in a study of cytomegalovirus exposure and HLA in healthy donors. Sequenced by immunoSEQ multiplex PCR; TCRdb stores in-frame clones only, minus some. The sample includes about 63,000 clones, roughly 90% of them seen just once. Specimen: PBMCs. The receptors were gathered from a woman aged 18-29 years in good health and CMV-seronegative.

This chain links TRBV6-5 with TRBJ2-7, with D perhaps TRBD2 (6 bases). Germline V gives CDR1 MNHEY, CDR2 SVGAGI. The CDR3 runs to 15 residues. V shed 6 bases and J shed 6 bases, with 21 bases lying between them. Written as DNA, the CDR3 is TGTGCCAGCAGAACCACCCCCAGCGGGTACGGCGAGCAGTACTTC. It yields the protein CASRTTPSGYGEQYF.

As for this clone: The sample holds other DNA sequences that translate to the same CDR3. The chain links TRBV25-1 to TRBJ1-2, with 7 bases aligning to TRBD1. CDR1 MGHDK and CDR2 SYGVNS come from the germline V gene. The CDR3 is 15 residues long. V lost 5 bases to trimming and J lost 0 bases; unmatched junction nucleotides: 6. DNA for the CDR3: TGTGCCAGCAGTCCGTCCGGGACAGCTAACTATGGCTACACCTTC. The encoded protein is CASSPSGTANYGYTF.

The sample holds one count of this clone. The rearrangement joins TRBV19 to TRBJ2-1, with 7 nucleotides matching TRBD2. V shed 5 bases, J shed 6 bases, and the junction held 13 bases outside the gene matches. The CDR3 is 16 amino acids. CDR1 and CDR2 (germline): LNHDA, SQIVND (reference sequence). In DNA form, the CDR3 reads TGTGCCAGTAGTGGGCGGGAGCGGGGAGGGGCCAATGAGCAGTTCTTC. Amino acids: CASSGRERGGANEQFF.

This rearrangement joins TRBV28 to TRBJ2-6; 14 bases align to TRBD2. From germline, CDR1 is MDHEN and CDR2 SYDVKM. The CDR3 has 20 residues. The V segment lost 0 bases and the J segment 2 bases; nucleotides outside the gene matches: 6. In nucleotides, the CDR3 is TGTGCCAGCAGTTTATGGGTGGGGACTAGCGGGAGTACTGGGGCCAACGTCCTGACTTTC. This translates into CASSLWVGTSGSTGANVLTF.

As DNA, the CDR3 is TGTGCCAGCAGCCAAGAAGGACTAGCGGAAGAGACCCAGTACTTC. Amino acid sequence: CASSQEGLAEETQYF. The genes are TRBV4-2 and TRBJ2-5; the match to TRBD2 covers 10 bases. With 0 bases clipped from V and 3 bases from J, the junction kept 1 base outside the gene matches. The CDR3 is made up of 15 amino acids. Germline V lookup: CDR1 LGHNA, CDR2 YNFKEQ.

Details on this clone: Other nucleotide sequences from this sample produce the same CDR3. The V and J genes are TRBV27 and TRBJ2-7; D uncertain. This CDR3 comprises 13 residues. Per the germline V gene, CDR1 is MNHEY and CDR2 is SMNVEV (reference sequence). Trimming stripped 2 bases from V and 3 bases from J, with 8 bases between. CDR3 bases: TGTGCCAGCAGTTTAGGCCAAAACTACGAGCAGTACTTC. It specifies CASSLGQNYEQYF.

This clone has only one observation. The chain joins TRBV15 to TRBJ1-3; D remains ambiguous. Trimming took off 4 bases at V and 0 bases at J, with 10 bases between the two ends. The germline V gene encodes CDR1 LNHNV and CDR2 YYDKDF (reference sequence). There are 15 residues in the CDR3. CDR3 sequence (DNA): TGTGCCACCAGCAAGGGAGTCGGCTCTGGAAACACCATATATTTT. It yields the protein CATSKGVGSGNTIYF. Based on the CDR3 plus reference TRBV15 and TRBJ1-3, the full variable domain is DAMVIQNPRYQVTQFGKPVTLSCSQTLNHNVMYWYQQKSSQAPKLLFHYYDKDFNNEADTPDNFQSRRPNTSFCFLDIRSPGLGDTAMYLCATSKGVGSGNTIYFGEGSWLTVV.

This chain links TRBV7-2 with TRBJ2-5; possible D gene TRBD1, 6 bases. CDR1 SGHTA and CDR2 FQGNSA come from the germline V gene. Between the trimmed V and J ends, which lost 8 bases and 5 bases, there was a span of 9 bases. The CDR3 covers 11 residues. The CDR3 sequence: CASGGSETQYF. CDR3 DNA sequence: TGTGCCAGCGGGGGCAGCGAGACCCAGTACTTC. The full variable domain, completed using reference TRBV7-2 and TRBJ2-5, is GAGVSQSPSNKVTEKGKDVELRCDPISGHTALYWYRQSLGQGLEFLIYFQGNSAPDKSGLPSDRFSAERTGGSVSTLTIQRTQQEDSAVYLCASGGSETQYFGPGTRLLVL.

The CDR3 sequence is CASSLAVGQGYYIQYF. The CDR3, as DNA: TGTGCCAGCAGCTTAGCGGTGGGGCAGGGGTATTACATTCAGTACTTC. V gene TRBV7-9 combines with J gene TRBJ2-4, with a tentative D call TRBD1 (6 bases). V gave up 0 bases and J gave up 8 bases, with 17 bases separating them. The CDR3 is 16 residues long. Germline V gene data show CDR1 as SEHNR and CDR2 as FQNEAQ (reference sequence).

J is TRBJ1-5 and V is TRBV27; 7 bases align to TRBD1. The CDR3 sequence is 15 residues long. Germline V gives CDR1 MNHEY, CDR2 SMNVEV (reference sequence). V lost 0 bases, J lost 11 bases, and 10 bases stayed unmatched. The CDR3 protein is CASSLSAGPQGAQHF. Written as DNA, the CDR3 is TGTGCCAGCAGTTTATCGGCAGGGCCTCAGGGGGCCCAGCATTTT.

This sequence joins TRBV11-3 and TRBJ1-1, with D hard to call. Trimming took 0 bases from V and 1 from J, leaving 3 bases between them. The CDR3 has 13 amino acids. The germline CDR1 and CDR2 sequences are SGHNT and YENEEA. CDR3 amino acids: CASSLDRNTEAFF. CDR3 sequence (DNA): TGTGCCAGCAGCTTAGACAGGAACACTGAAGCTTTCTTT.

The J gene is TRBJ1-5, the V gene TRBV7-6, with 7 nucleotides matching TRBD1. The CDR3 runs to 14 residues. Germline V gene sequence: CDR1 SGHVS, CDR2 FNYEAQ. Trimming cost V 5 bases and J 2 bases; bases outside gene matches: 3. The DNA of the CDR3 is TGTGCCAGCAGCCCCGACAGGGGCAATCAGCCCCAGCATTTT. Encoded protein: CASSPDRGNQPQHF.

The V and J genes are TRBV7-2 and TRBJ1-1, with a weak D call TRBD1 (5 bases). This CDR3 has 15 residues. In germline, CDR1 is SGHTA, CDR2 FQGNSA. The V end lost 5 bases, the J end lost 5 bases, and 18 bases lay between the germline ends. CDR3 loop: CASSLGHSANTEAFF. The CDR3 nucleotides read TGTGCCAGCAGCCTCGGACACAGTGCCAATACTGAAGCTTTCTTT. The full variable domain, in which reference TRBV7-2 and TRBJ1-1 provide the parts outside the CDR3, is GAGVSQSPSNKVTEKGKDVELRCDPISGHTALYWYRQSLGQGLEFLIYFQGNSAPDKSGLPSDRFSAERTGGSVSTLTIQRTQQEDSAVYLCASSLGHSANTEAFFGQGTRLTVV.

This chain links TRBV6-1 with TRBJ1-4; no reliable D call. Germline CDR1 and CDR2: MNHNS and SASEGT. The CDR3 totals 14 residues. V was cut by 3 bases and J by 4 bases, with 9 bases left in between. As DNA, the CDR3 is TGTGCCAGCAGTGAGGTCCGGGATAATGAAAAACTGTTTTTT. Translating gives CASSEVRDNEKLFF.

The rearrangement joins TRBV5-6 to TRBJ2-7; TRBD2 might be the D (6 bases). The V and J ends lost 0 bases and 3 bases respectively, with 13 bases between them. The CDR3 is made up of 15 amino acids. CDR1 and CDR2 from the germline V gene are SGHDT and YYEEEE. The CDR3 loop reads CASSLGGDGNYEQYF. CDR3 nucleotides: TGTGCCAGCAGCTTGGGGGGGGACGGGAACTACGAGCAGTACTTC.

This clone was observed once. This chain joins TRBV5-6 and TRBJ2-3, with D perhaps matching TRBD1 (5 bases). Germline CDR1 reads SGHDT; CDR2 reads YYEEEE. The CDR3 totals 15 residues. V was trimmed by 0 bases and J by 2 bases, leaving 10 bases between them. CDR3 DNA sequence: TGTGCCAGCAGCTTGGTCAGGGATGCCACAGATACGCAGTATTTT. It specifies CASSLVRDATDTQYF.

The V gene is TRBV28, the J gene TRBJ1-2; 10 bases agree with TRBD1. V lost 3 bases to trimming and J lost 10 bases; unmatched junction nucleotides: 5. From germline, CDR1 is MDHEN and CDR2 SYDVKM. The length of the CDR3 is 13 residues. This CDR3 reads CASSFSGTGAYTF. In DNA form, the CDR3 reads TGTGCCAGCAGTTTCTCCGGGACAGGGGCCTACACCTTC.

The chain employs TRBV7-9 and TRBJ2-5; TRBD2 matches at 7 bases. Losses at the gene ends were 2 bases for V and 5 bases for J; bases not matched to a gene: 11. The germline V gene encodes CDR1 SEHNR and CDR2 FQNEAQ (reference sequence). The CDR3 spans 16 residues. In DNA form, the CDR3 reads TGTGCCAGCAGCTTAATAATTAGCGGAGCGGGGGAGACCCAGTACTTC. This translates into CASSLIISGAGETQYF.

V gene TRBV4-1 combines with J gene TRBJ2-1; maybe TRBD2 (5 bases). This CDR3 comprises 16 residues. Germline CDR1 reads MGHRA; CDR2 reads YSYEKL. The V and J ends lost 2 bases and 0 bases respectively, with 11 bases between them. Written as DNA, the CDR3 is TGCGCCAGCAGCCAACATAGCGTTCGCTCCTACAATGAGCAGTTCTTC. Its protein is CASSQHSVRSYNEQFF.

This clone appeared once. The rearrangement links TRBV15 to TRBJ2-1, with unresolved D. Looked up from germline, CDR1 is LNHNV and CDR2 is YYDKDF (reference sequence). V was shortened by 6 bases and J by 2 bases, with 8 bases between the two germline ends. The CDR3 spans 13 residues. CDR3 amino acids: CATRTPAYNEQFF. The CDR3 nucleotides read TGTGCCACCAGAACCCCGGCCTACAATGAGCAGTTCTTC.

The chain employs TRBV18 and TRBJ2-1, with a weak D call TRBD1 (5 bases). With 2 bases removed from V and 6 bases from J, the gap between germline ends came to 8 bases. The germline V gene encodes CDR1 KGHSH and CDR2 LQKENI. This CDR3 region has 13 residues. This CDR3 reads CASSPWGSNEQFF. In nucleotides, the CDR3 is TGTGCCAGCTCACCATGGGGCTCCAATGAGCAGTTCTTC.

The genes are TRBV6-1 and TRBJ2-5, with no clear D. Deletions cut 7 bases from V and 0 bases from J, with 6 bases between. Germline V lookup: CDR1 MNHNS, CDR2 SASEGT. The CDR3 spans 12 residues. DNA of the CDR3: TGTGCCAGCACCAACAACCAAGAGACCCAGTACTTC. This gives the protein CASTNNQETQYF.